Sequencing of this T cell receptor beta chain was carried out in a study of T cell responses to AZD1222 COVID-19 vaccine. General study findings and limits: Increased Spike-specific TCR breadth and depth were observed after two AZD1222 doses.

This table comes from immunoSEQ multiplex PCR, and its TCRdb copy is limited to in-frame clones, with some not included. The sample lists about 140,000 clones; 80% to 90% were seen once. About this clone itself: Antigen unknown.

The germline V gene has CDR1 MRHNA and CDR2 SNTAGT. This CDR3 has 12 residues. Between the trimmed V and J ends, which lost 2 bases and 7 bases, there was a span of 8 bases. This sample comprised peripheral blood, obtained on day 0 of AZD1222 vaccination. This clonotype was obtained from an adult in good health. The rearrangement joins TRBV6-4 to TRBJ1-2; no clear D. The CDR3 region is CASSDPGRGYTF. The DNA for the CDR3 is TGTGCCAGCAGTGACCCCGGCCGTGGCTACACCTTC.